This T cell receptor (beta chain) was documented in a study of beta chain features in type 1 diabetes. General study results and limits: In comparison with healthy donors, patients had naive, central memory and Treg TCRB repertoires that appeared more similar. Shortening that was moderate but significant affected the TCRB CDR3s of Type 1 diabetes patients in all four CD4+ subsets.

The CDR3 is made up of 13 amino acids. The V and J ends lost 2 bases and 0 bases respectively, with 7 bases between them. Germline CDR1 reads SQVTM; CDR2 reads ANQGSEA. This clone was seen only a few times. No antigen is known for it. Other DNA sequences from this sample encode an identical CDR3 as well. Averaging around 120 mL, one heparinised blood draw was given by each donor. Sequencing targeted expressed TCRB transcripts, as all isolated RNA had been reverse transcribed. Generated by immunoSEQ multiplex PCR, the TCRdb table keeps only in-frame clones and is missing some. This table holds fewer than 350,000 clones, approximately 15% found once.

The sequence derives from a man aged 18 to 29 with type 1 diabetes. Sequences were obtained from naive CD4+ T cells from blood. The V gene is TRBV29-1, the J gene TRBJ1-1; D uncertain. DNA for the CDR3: TGCAGCGTTGAACAGAAACTGAACACTGAAGCTTTCTTT. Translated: CSVEQKLNTEAFF.